The 13 T cell receptor beta chains in this list originate from one sample, sequenced in a study of Ad26.COV2.S vaccination and SARS-CoV-2 variants. The table came from immunoSEQ multiplex PCR; TCRdb's copy has only in-frame clones and leaves some out. This table holds hundreds of thousands of clones, 83% found once. Indicated treatment: 15 to 20 received Ad26.COV2.S at low or high dose, single or two shots; about 5 received placebo; per-sample allocation not given. Vaccine and placebo recipients were sampled on day 63 after the first injection. Sequencing was performed on peripheral blood, taken in a trial of Ad26.COV2.S vaccine versus placebo. These receptors came from a person between 18 and 60 years old who received the Ad26.COV2.S COVID-19 vaccine or a placebo.

A single count supports this clone. The chain is built from TRBV5-6 and TRBJ2-7; a weak D match, TRBD1 (6 bases). Germline CDR1 and CDR2: SGHDT and YYEEEE. The germline V and J ends were trimmed by 4 bases and 1 base, with 9 bases remaining between them. The CDR3 runs to 13 residues. CDR3 nucleotide sequence: TGTGCCAGCAGCAGAACAGGGTCCTACGAGCAGTACTTC. Translation: CASSRTGSYEQYF.

The chain uses TRBV6-5 and TRBJ1-6, with 7 bases lining up with TRBD1. The CDR3 consists of 14 residues. The V and J ends lost 8 bases and 7 bases, in that order; junction bases with no gene match: 8. Germline V gene sequence: CDR1 MNHEY, CDR2 SVGAGI. CDR3: CASWPTGRNSPLHF. The CDR3 bases are TGTGCCAGCTGGCCGACAGGGAGAAATTCACCCCTCCACTTT.

V is TRBV6-2 or TRBV6-3 and J is TRBJ2-1; D gene uncertain. Per germline, CDR1 MNHEY and CDR2 SVGEGT. CDR3 length equals 14 residues. Trimming took 6 bases from V and 7 from J, leaving 16 bases between them. The CDR3 DNA follows: TGTGCCAGCAGCACGGCGGCCCCCTCAAATGAGCAGTTCTTC. Translated: CASSTAAPSNEQFF.

The genes are TRBV12-3 or TRBV12-4 and TRBJ2-7; 8 bases map to TRBD1. J gave up 13 bases and V 5 bases, and 13 bases lay outside the gene matches. CDR3 length: 13 amino acids. CDR3 DNA: TGTGCCAGCAGTCGGAACTCCGGGACAGGAGCTTACTTC. It encodes CASSRNSGTGAYF.

The V gene is TRBV21-1, the J gene TRBJ2-7. TRBV21-1 constitutes a pseudogene. This CDR3 region has 12 residues. The CDR3 protein is CASSKTWHNLGV. The CDR3 DNA reads as TGTGCCAGCAGCAAAACTTGGCATAACCTTGGGGTC.

The chain recombines TRBV6-5 with TRBJ1-2, with D unclear. This CDR3 comprises 15 residues. Germline loops: CDR1 MNHEY, CDR2 SVGAGI. The V end was cut by 0 bases, the J end by 6 bases, with 14 bases between. The CDR3 loop reads CASSYSLARRDGYTF. The CDR3 DNA reads TGTGCCAGCAGTTACTCACTGGCACGAAGAGATGGCTACACCTTC.

The rearrangement links TRBV27 to TRBJ1-5; D may be TRBD1 (5 bases). The germline CDR1 and CDR2 sequences are MNHEY and SMNVEV (reference sequence). Trimming took 1 base from V and 0 from J, leaving 28 bases between them. There are 22 residues in the CDR3. CDR3 nucleotides: TGTGCCAGCAGTTTATTTAAGGTCGGGACCGCGCGTATTTACTATAGCAATCAGCCCCAGCATTTT. It yields the protein CASSLFKVGTARIYYSNQPQHF.

This chain uses TRBV4-1 with TRBJ2-7, with 7 bases identical to TRBD1. In germline, CDR1 is MGHRA, CDR2 YSYEKL. The trim removed 2 bases at V and 6 bases at J, leaving 4 bases unmatched. The length of the CDR3 is 13 residues. CDR3 loop: CASSQRQGGEQYF. CDR3 nucleotide sequence: TGCGCCAGCAGCCAAAGACAGGGTGGCGAGCAGTACTTC.

The table lists this clone with a count of one. V is TRBV6-5 and J is TRBJ1-1; D not certain. V dropped 8 bases and J dropped 1 base, with 8 bases sitting between them. Germline V lookup: CDR1 MNHEY, CDR2 SVGAGI. This CDR3 is 12 amino acids long. CDR3 region: CASGEGNTEAFF. In nucleotides, the CDR3 is TGTGCCAGCGGGGAGGGGAACACTGAAGCTTTCTTT.

J is TRBJ2-3 and V is TRBV7-3, with D possibly being TRBD1 (5 bases). This CDR3 comprises 12 residues. The V end was cut by 5 bases, the J end by 6 bases, with 9 bases between. Germline V CDR1 and CDR2: SGHTA, FQGTGA. This CDR3 is CASSPPGDTQYF. Here the CDR3 DNA reads TGTGCCAGCAGCCCCCCAGGGGATACGCAGTATTTT.

V usage is TRBV7-9 and J usage is TRBJ1-2; D unclear. Trimming cost V 4 bases and J 13 bases, with 13 bases left between them. The CDR3 is made up of 11 amino acids. Germline V gives CDR1 SEHNR, CDR2 FQNEAQ (reference sequence). DNA for the CDR3: TGTGCCAGCAGCTATGCGTTTGCCCCCACCTTC. It codes for CASSYAFAPTF.

J is TRBJ2-7 and V is TRBV2; 7 bases are a match to TRBD1. V gave up 4 bases and J gave up 3 bases; unmatched junction bases: 6. The CDR3 is 14 residues long. Germline V gene data show CDR1 as SNHLY and CDR2 as FYNNEI. CDR3 nucleotides: TGTGCCAGCAGTGTAGGGGGCCTTCTCTACGAGCAGTACTTC. This codes for CASSVGGLLYEQYF.

The chain links TRBV9 to TRBJ1-1, with a weak D call TRBD1 (5 bases). There are 15 residues in the CDR3. CDR1 and CDR2 (germline): SGDLS, YYNGEE. Trimming cost V 0 bases and J 1 base, with 10 bases left between them. CDR3 amino acids: CASSVGRGSNTEAFF. The CDR3 coding sequence is TGTGCCAGCAGCGTAGGAAGGGGATCGAACACTGAAGCTTTCTTT.